These T cell receptor beta chains were read from a single sample in a study of CD8+CD57+ T cells in acquired aplastic anemia. Via MiXCR, TCRdb re-called the reads, giving one row per CDR3 protein. Of about 400,000 distinct CDR3 sequences detected, approximately 70% appear once; the ten largest clones hold 3% to 4.5%. Sequenced: sorted CD4+, CD8+, or CD8+CD57+ T cells (not recorded which) from PBMCs. The source is a human donor in good health, serving as a control. Both conserved end residues are part of each CDR3. A D gene is named only where the DNA matches it firmly. Clone size is not always given. Where it is, it says once, few, many or a class for expanded clones.

j_gene: TRBJ2-7
abundance: many
d_gene: TRBD1
v_gene: TRBV3-1
CDR3aa: CASSLPGQTYEQYF
CDR3nt: TGTGCCAGCAGCCTTCCGGGACAGACCTACGAGCAGTACTTC

j_gene: TRBJ2-7
abundance: NA
d_gene: NA
v_gene: TRBV20-1
CDR3aa: CSVHRQTEQYF
CDR3nt: TGCAGTGTTCACCGACAGACCGAGCAGTACTTC

j_gene: TRBJ2-3
abundance: NA
d_gene: TRBD1
v_gene: TRBV10-3
CDR3aa: CATGRGGTDTQYF
CDR3nt: TGTGCCACTGGCAGAGGGGGCACCGATACGCAGTATTTT

j_gene: TRBJ2-7
abundance: NA
d_gene: NA
v_gene: TRBV9
CDR3aa: CASSRRHKAYEQYF
CDR3nt: TGTGCCAGCAGCAGACGACACAAGGCCTACGAGCAGTACTTC

j_gene: TRBJ1-3
abundance: many
d_gene: TRBD1
v_gene: TRBV7-2
CDR3aa: CASSSGQGSGNTIYF
CDR3nt: TGTGCCAGCAGCTCGGGACAGGGCTCTGGAAACACCATATATTTT

j_gene: TRBJ2-5
abundance: NA
d_gene: NA
v_gene: TRBV20-1
CDR3aa: CSAPNLGLEIGETQYF
CDR3nt: TGCAGTGCTCCTAACCTCGGACTGGAAATAGGGGAGACCCAGTACTTC

j_gene: TRBJ1-1
abundance: NA
d_gene: TRBD1
v_gene: TRBV12-3/TRBV12-4
CDR3aa: CAIIPSITGETEAFF
CDR3nt: TGTGCCATCATCCCGTCGATAACAGGGGAGACTGAAGCTTTCTTT

j_gene: TRBJ2-1
abundance: NA
d_gene: NA
v_gene: TRBV5-1
CDR3aa: CASSPAGRGRFF
CDR3nt: TGCGCCAGCAGCCCCGCGGGCCGGGGCCGGTTCTTC

j_gene: TRBJ1-4
abundance: NA
d_gene: NA
v_gene: TRBV2
CDR3aa: CASRVEKLFF
CDR3nt: TGTGCCAGCAGAGTCGAAAAACTGTTTTTT

j_gene: TRBJ2-3
abundance: NA
d_gene: TRBD2
v_gene: TRBV29-1
CDR3aa: CSVEARTSGSTDTQYF
CDR3nt: TGCAGCGTTGAAGCCCGGACTAGCGGGAGCACAGATACGCAGTATTTT

j_gene: TRBJ1-6
abundance: few
d_gene: NA
v_gene: TRBV2
CDR3aa: CASSLAKGVDSPLHF
CDR3nt: TGTGCCAGCAGCTTAGCGAAGGGGGTAGATTCACCCCTCCACTTT

j_gene: TRBJ1-1
abundance: many
d_gene: TRBD1
v_gene: TRBV10-3
CDR3aa: CAISAHQGQGLNTEAFF
CDR3nt: TGTGCCATCAGTGCCCATCAGGGACAGGGGTTGAACACTGAAGCTTTCTTT

j_gene: TRBJ2-7
abundance: NA
d_gene: NA
v_gene: TRBV19
CDR3aa: CASTLKAGGDYEQYF
CDR3nt: TGTGCCAGCACCTTAAAGGCTGGGGGCGATTACGAGCAGTACTTT

j_gene: TRBJ1-1
abundance: NA
d_gene: NA
v_gene: TRBV7-9
CDR3aa: CASSAWPLNTEAFF
CDR3nt: TGTGCCAGCAGCGCATGGCCTTTGAACACTGAAGCTTTCTTT

j_gene: TRBJ1-1
abundance: NA
d_gene: NA
v_gene: TRBV5-1
CDR3aa: CASSFTEDAEAFF
CDR3nt: TGTGCCAGCAGCTTCACTGAAGACGCTGAAGCTTTCTTT

j_gene: TRBJ2-3
abundance: many
d_gene: TRBD1
v_gene: TRBV20-1
CDR3aa: CSPKGASTDTQYF
CDR3nt: TGCAGTCCCAAGGGGGCTTCCACAGATACGCAGTATTTT

j_gene: TRBJ1-2
abundance: NA
d_gene: NA
v_gene: TRBV5-4
CDR3aa: CASSSGPWALPHGYTF
CDR3nt: TGCGCCAGCAGCTCTGGACCCTGGGCGCTACCCCATGGCTACACCTTC

j_gene: TRBJ1-2
abundance: NA
d_gene: NA
v_gene: TRBV4-1
CDR3aa: CASSHSQGSYGYTF
CDR3nt: TGCGCCAGCAGCCACTCCCAGGGTTCCTATGGCTACACCTTC

j_gene: TRBJ2-3
abundance: NA
d_gene: TRBD2
v_gene: TRBV7-2
CDR3aa: CASSAEGGDQPQHYF
CDR3nt: TGTGCCAGCAGCGCCGAGGGAGGGGATCAGCCCCAGCATTATTTT

j_gene: TRBJ2-7
abundance: NA
d_gene: TRBD2
v_gene: TRBV7-9
CDR3aa: CASSSAGAGGLAEQYF
CDR3nt: TGTGCCAGCAGCTCAGCCGGAGCGGGGGGTTTAGCCGAGCAGTACTTC

j_gene: TRBJ2-3
abundance: NA
d_gene: TRBD2
v_gene: TRBV5-1
CDR3aa: CASSPRGLAATSTDTQYF
CDR3nt: TGCGCCAGCAGCCCCCGTGGACTAGCAGCCACTAGCACAGATACGCAGTATTTT

j_gene: TRBJ2-7
abundance: NA
d_gene: TRBD2
v_gene: TRBV7-7
CDR3aa: CASSRLAGTHEQYF
CDR3nt: TGTGCCAGCAGCCGACTAGCGGGGACCCACGAGCAGTACTTC

j_gene: TRBJ1-5
abundance: few
d_gene: NA
v_gene: TRBV29-1
CDR3aa: CSVGRDPDQPQHF
CDR3nt: TGCAGCGTTGGCAGGGACCCTGATCAGCCCCAGCATTTT

j_gene: TRBJ1-5
abundance: NA
d_gene: NA
v_gene: TRBV7-2
CDR3aa: CASSSSGFGNQPQHF
CDR3nt: TGTGCCAGCAGCTCGTCCGGGTTTGGCAATCAGCCCCAGCATTTT

j_gene: TRBJ1-5
abundance: NA
d_gene: TRBD1
v_gene: TRBV7-8
CDR3aa: CATSLEQGGNQPQHF
CDR3nt: TGTGCCACCAGCTTAGAACAGGGGGGGAATCAGCCCCAGCATTTT

j_gene: TRBJ2-7
abundance: few
d_gene: TRBD2
v_gene: TRBV19
CDR3aa: CATSGRTHEQYF
CDR3nt: TGTGCCACTAGCGGGAGAACCCACGAGCAGTACTTC

j_gene: TRBJ2-7
abundance: NA
d_gene: NA
v_gene: TRBV5-1
CDR3aa: CATSRGVDPGVSEQYF
CDR3nt: TGCGCCACCAGCAGAGGGGTTGACCCCGGGGTCTCCGAGCAGTACTTC

j_gene: TRBJ1-3
abundance: NA
d_gene: NA
v_gene: TRBV19
CDR3aa: CASSLDREPGNTISF
CDR3nt: TGTGCCAGCAGCTTAGATCGAGAGCCTGGAAACACCATATCTTTT

j_gene: TRBJ2-7
abundance: once
d_gene: NA
v_gene: TRBV15
CDR3aa: CSTGPEGECYEQYF
CDR3nt: TGCAGCACCGGCCCGGAGGGGGAATGCTACGAGCAGTACTTC

j_gene: TRBJ2-1
abundance: NA
d_gene: TRBD2
v_gene: TRBV5-1
CDR3aa: CASSQLTSGGYTYNEQFF
CDR3nt: TGCGCCAGCAGCCAACTTACTAGCGGGGGTTACACCTACAATGAGCAGTTCTTC

j_gene: TRBJ2-7
abundance: once
d_gene: NA
v_gene: TRBV6-1
CDR3aa: CASRGDGTYEQYF
CDR3nt: TGTGCCAGCCGTGGGGACGGCACCTACGAGCAGTACTTC

j_gene: TRBJ2-7
abundance: NA
d_gene: NA
v_gene: TRBV25-1
CDR3aa: CASSEERVVRGPEQYF
CDR3nt: TGTGCCAGCAGTGAAGAAAGGGTCGTGAGGGGCCCCGAGCAGTACTTC

j_gene: TRBJ1-6
abundance: many
d_gene: NA
v_gene: TRBV4-3
CDR3aa: CASSQTLLSDSPLHF
CDR3nt: TGCGCCAGCAGCCAGACTCTCCTGAGCGATTCACCCCTCCACTTT

j_gene: TRBJ1-1
abundance: NA
d_gene: NA
v_gene: TRBV19
CDR3aa: CASSTRTRMNTEAFF
CDR3nt: TGTGCCAGTAGTACAAGGACGCGGATGAACACTGAAGCTTTCTTT

j_gene: TRBJ2-6
abundance: NA
d_gene: NA
v_gene: TRBV7-3
CDR3aa: CASSYGGPASVLTF
CDR3nt: TGCGCCAGCAGCTACGGCGGTCCGGCCAGCGTCCTGACTTTC

j_gene: TRBJ1-2
abundance: NA
d_gene: NA
v_gene: TRBV9
CDR3aa: CASSESGLACDDYTF
CDR3nt: TGTGCCAGCAGCGAGTCGGGGCTAGCCTGCGATGACTACACCTTC

j_gene: TRBJ2-7
abundance: NA
d_gene: TRBD1
v_gene: TRBV7-2
CDR3aa: CASSLGDSSQREGSYEQYF
CDR3nt: TGTGCCAGCAGCTTAGGGGACAGCAGCCAACGAGAGGGTTCCTACGAGCAGTACTTC

j_gene: TRBJ2-1
abundance: many
d_gene: NA
v_gene: TRBV4-1
CDR3aa: CASSQNEGRRAGNEQFF
CDR3nt: TGCGCCAGCAGCCAAAACGAAGGGAGGAGGGCAGGGAATGAGCAGTTCTTC

j_gene: TRBJ1-4
abundance: NA
d_gene: NA
v_gene: TRBV7-2
CDR3aa: CASSKMPWQEVSPNEKLFF
CDR3nt: TGTGCCAGCAGCAAAATGCCGTGGCAGGAGGTTTCACCCAATGAAAAACTGTTTTTT

j_gene: TRBJ2-7
abundance: NA
d_gene: TRBD1
v_gene: TRBV7-8
CDR3aa: CASSWDSLEQYF
CDR3nt: TGTGCCAGCAGCTGGGACAGCCTAGAGCAGTACTTC